This T cell receptor (beta chain) stems from a study of blood T cell repertoires in COVID-19. The germline CDR1 and CDR2 sequences are SGHNT and YYREEE (reference sequence). V shed 2 bases and J shed 4 bases, with 6 bases lying between them. CDR3 length: 12 amino acids. TCRdb's table, derived via immunoSEQ multiplex PCR, lists solely in-frame clones and lacks some. This table has 300,000 to 400,000 clones, 90% to 95% appearing once. Sequencing was carried out using peripheral blood. The receptor's source is a woman between 18 and 29 years old who had recovered from COVID-19. The V and J genes are TRBV5-4 and TRBJ1-2, with D possibly TRBD1 on 5 matching bases. CDR3 sequence: CASSFDSYGYTF. The CDR3 DNA reads TGTGCCAGCAGCTTCGACAGCTATGGCTACACCTTC.